This is a list of T cell receptor beta chains from one sample in a study of T cell clonotyping in hematopoietic cell transplantation. This table comes from immunoSEQ multiplex PCR, and its TCRdb copy is limited to in-frame clones, with some not included. The table lists 5,500 to 7,500 clones, around 81% of them singletons. The sample consisted of peripheral blood mononuclear cells, taken before stem cell transplant. The receptor source for this set is a woman aged 50 to 60 with acute myeloid leukemia. Some clones in this sample may be carry-over from other donors' samples. Each CDR3 is given without its conserved first and last residue.

cdr3_aa: ASTSSWAGGNEQF; v_call: TRBV19; j_call: TRBJ2-1
cdr3_aa: ASSLIQSGQT; v_call: TRBV7-8; j_call: TRBJ1-2
cdr3_aa: ASSTGTGDGEKLF; v_call: TRBV5-1; j_call: TRBJ1-4
cdr3_aa: ASSQSKGGKVTEAF; v_call: TRBV4-1; j_call: TRBJ1-1
cdr3_aa: ASSTGATEAF; v_call: TRBV27; j_call: TRBJ1-1
cdr3_aa: ASSSSSSYNSPLH; v_call: TRBV11-2; j_call: TRBJ1-6
cdr3_aa: ASSSGPNYEQY; v_call: TRBV7-6; j_call: TRBJ2-7
cdr3_aa: ASSHGLADIAKNIQY; v_call: TRBV4-1; j_call: TRBJ2-4
cdr3_aa: ASSTGLAAWETQY; v_call: TRBV5-1; j_call: TRBJ2-5
cdr3_aa: ATSRQGSSGYT; v_call: TRBV15; j_call: TRBJ1-2
cdr3_aa: ASKGGAGNQPQH; v_call: TRBV6-6; j_call: TRBJ1-5
cdr3_aa: ASTPPRQGRTFNYGYT; v_call: TRBV7-9; j_call: TRBJ1-2
cdr3_aa: ASSSGGGYSYGYT; v_call: TRBV5-1; j_call: TRBJ1-2
cdr3_aa: ASSSGETQY; v_call: TRBV19; j_call: TRBJ2-5
cdr3_aa: ASSTDRPETQY; v_call: TRBV6-5; j_call: TRBJ2-5
cdr3_aa: ASSLEATSGGAGEQF; v_call: TRBV5-8; j_call: TRBJ2-1
cdr3_aa: ASSLRGGDTQY; v_call: TRBV7-2; j_call: TRBJ2-3
cdr3_aa: ASSERGLNTGELF; v_call: TRBV2; j_call: TRBJ2-2
cdr3_aa: ASSFGGRSTGELF; v_call: TRBV5-1; j_call: TRBJ2-2
cdr3_aa: AISDDGRVHQPQH; v_call: TRBV10-3; j_call: TRBJ1-5
cdr3_aa: ASSLVQGTSGRRTDTQY; v_call: TRBV11-2; j_call: TRBJ2-3
cdr3_aa: ASSSRASTANVLT; v_call: TRBV7-3; j_call: TRBJ2-6
cdr3_aa: ASSQGTGLDTQY; v_call: TRBV4-3; j_call: TRBJ2-3
cdr3_aa: ASSFGGEDTGELF; v_call: TRBV5-1; j_call: TRBJ2-2
cdr3_aa: ASTPGSGGTGRYGYT; v_call: TRBV19; j_call: TRBJ1-2
cdr3_aa: ASSSGQEQY; v_call: TRBV27; j_call: TRBJ2-7
cdr3_aa: ASSEQGQGNTIY; v_call: TRBV2; j_call: TRBJ1-3
cdr3_aa: ASSQTGTLNYGYT; v_call: TRBV4-1; j_call: TRBJ1-2
cdr3_aa: ASNSWDSEAF; v_call: TRBV19; j_call: TRBJ1-1
cdr3_aa: ASSSRPSTGGELF; v_call: TRBV6-1; j_call: TRBJ2-2
cdr3_aa: ASSIAMEPYEQY; v_call: TRBV19; j_call: TRBJ2-7
cdr3_aa: ASSQSAVIHTEAF; v_call: TRBV23-1; j_call: TRBJ1-1
cdr3_aa: ASSPGASGDQETQY; v_call: TRBV7-9; j_call: TRBJ2-5
cdr3_aa: ASNEGRRGGYT; v_call: TRBV19; j_call: TRBJ1-2
cdr3_aa: ASSPVGESNQPQH; v_call: TRBV6-5; j_call: TRBJ1-5
cdr3_aa: ASSYLGDGGEAF; v_call: TRBV6-6; j_call: TRBJ1-1
cdr3_aa: ASSYGTSLTDTQY; v_call: TRBV11-3; j_call: TRBJ2-3
cdr3_aa: ASSLARDWGEQF; v_call: TRBV5-8; j_call: TRBJ2-1
cdr3_aa: ASSPVSGDTETQY; v_call: TRBV18; j_call: TRBJ2-5
cdr3_aa: ASRGEGGVGEKLF; v_call: TRBV4-1; j_call: TRBJ1-4
cdr3_aa: ASNRQGADYGYT; v_call: TRBV28; j_call: TRBJ1-2
cdr3_aa: ASKFRSGELF; v_call: TRBV19; j_call: TRBJ2-2
cdr3_aa: ASSLRGGRGTYEQY; v_call: TRBV5-1; j_call: TRBJ2-7
cdr3_aa: ARHRDRGLAGGPKEQF; v_call: TRBV2; j_call: TRBJ2-1
cdr3_aa: ASSQDGSGNYYNEQF; v_call: TRBV4-1; j_call: TRBJ2-1
cdr3_aa: ASSFWGEGSYNEQF; v_call: TRBV11-2; j_call: TRBJ2-1
cdr3_aa: ASSLDRNTDTQY; v_call: TRBV5-1; j_call: TRBJ2-3
cdr3_aa: ASSVGPGELF; v_call: TRBV5-1; j_call: TRBJ2-2
cdr3_aa: ASSPAPGLGQF; v_call: TRBV27; j_call: TRBJ2-1
cdr3_aa: ASSLGGSTGELF; v_call: TRBV7-2; j_call: TRBJ2-2
cdr3_aa: ASSPRRGGPLQETQY; v_call: TRBV9; j_call: TRBJ2-5
cdr3_aa: ASSMFSGYEQY; v_call: TRBV19; j_call: TRBJ2-7
cdr3_aa: ASSQEEGTGGYEQY; v_call: TRBV4-3; j_call: TRBJ2-7